The 8 T cell receptor beta chains below come from one sample, sequenced in a study of cytomegalovirus exposure and HLA in healthy donors. This PCR relied on a set of 60 Vbeta primers and 13 Jbeta primers. The method was immunoSEQ multiplex PCR; TCRdb's version includes in-frame clones alone and lacks a portion of them. The data show about 120,000 clones, over 60% seen once. The specimen was PBMCs. All receptors derive from a woman in her late teens or twenties in good health and CMV-seropositive.

The chain couples TRBV28 to TRBJ1-1, with TRBD1 matching 10 bases. V gave up 4 bases and J gave up 5 bases; unmatched junction bases: 7. The CDR3 is made up of 15 amino acids. Looked up from germline, CDR1 is MDHEN and CDR2 is SYDVKM. CDR3 amino acids: CASSSHGQGGTEAFF. The CDR3 region has the DNA TGTGCCAGCAGTTCACACGGACAGGGGGGAACTGAAGCTTTCTTT.

This chain links TRBV5-4 with TRBJ2-1; 8 nucleotides align to TRBD2. V was clipped by 6 bases and J by 4 bases; unmatched bases: 6. Per germline, CDR1 SGHNT and CDR2 YYREEE (reference sequence). There are 14 residues in the CDR3. In DNA, the CDR3 is TGTGCCAGCACCCCCACGGGAGGGTACAATGAGCAGTTCTTC. This translates into CASTPTGGYNEQFF.

The chain is built from TRBV27 and TRBJ2-3; perhaps TRBD2 as D (5 bases). CDR1 is MNHEY, CDR2 SMNVEV, per germline (reference sequence). Trimming cost V 10 bases and J 1 base, with 15 bases left between them. This CDR3 is built from 14 residues. The CDR3 region has the DNA TGTGCCACCTCGCCGGCCGGGGGCACAGATACGCAGTATTTT. It translates to CATSPAGGTDTQYF.

The gene calls are TRBV27 and TRBJ1-5; TRBD1 is a possible D gene (5 bases). Deletions cut 0 bases from V and 4 bases from J, with 10 bases between. Germline CDR1 reads MNHEY; CDR2 reads SMNVEV (reference sequence). This CDR3 is built from 15 residues. In nucleotides, the CDR3 is TGTGCCAGCAGTTTATCACGGGGGGTAAATCAGCCCCAGCATTTT. Protein sequence: CASSLSRGVNQPQHF.

This chain connects TRBV5-4 to TRBJ2-7, with a possible D match to TRBD1 (5 bases). The CDR3 has 14 residues. From germline, CDR1 is SGHNT and CDR2 YYREEE (reference sequence). V shed 0 bases and J shed 1 base, with 8 bases lying between them. CDR3 coding DNA: TGTGCCAGCAGCTTGGAACAGGAGTCCTACGAGCAGTACTTC. Protein sequence: CASSLEQESYEQYF.

The CDR3 DNA sequence: TGTGCCTGGAGTGTTGTCGGGGGGGTCCAAGAGACCCAGTACTTC. This sequence encodes CAWSVVGGVQETQYF. The gene calls are TRBV30 and TRBJ2-5; 8 bases fit TRBD2. The J segment lost 1 base and the V segment lost 0 bases, leaving 4 bases of the junction unmatched. This CDR3 contains 15 residues. The germline gives CDR1 GTSNPN, CDR2 SVGIG (reference sequence).

This clone has only one observation. J is TRBJ2-3 and V is TRBV6-1; 7 positions match TRBD2. The germline V gene encodes CDR1 MNHNS and CDR2 SASEGT. Germline trimming cut 7 bases from V and 3 bases from J; bases unmatched to any gene: 10. The CDR3 is 15 amino acids. In DNA, the CDR3 is TGTGCCAGCAACATGGGGAGGGGCGGGACAGATACGCAGTATTTT. It translates to CASNMGRGGTDTQYF.

The chain carries TRBV7-2 and TRBJ1-5; 10 bases are a match to TRBD1. CDR1 and CDR2 (germline): SGHTA, FQGNSA. The J segment lost 11 bases and the V segment lost 3 bases, leaving 13 bases of the junction unmatched. This CDR3 region has 16 residues. CDR3 in DNA: TGTGCCAGCAGCTTCGTCGGGACAGGGGATTTTAGGTCCCAGCATTTT. Its protein is CASSFVGTGDFRSQHF. Looking up the rest from reference TRBV7-2 and TRBJ1-5 gives the full variable domain: GAGVSQSPSNKVTEKGKDVELRCDPISGHTALYWYRQSLGQGLEFLIYFQGNSAPDKSGLPSDRFSAERTGGSVSTLTIQRTQQEDSAVYLCASSFVGTGDFRSQHFGDGTRLSIL.